The rows below give T cell receptor beta chains drawn from one sample of a study of cytomegalovirus exposure and HLA in healthy donors. TCRdb's table, derived via immunoSEQ multiplex PCR, lists solely in-frame clones and lacks some. The data contain more than 50,000 clones, roughly 90% of them singletons. The sequencing input was PBMCs. The receptors come from a woman under 40 in good health and CMV-seronegative. The CDR3 runs from the conserved cysteine through the conserved F or W. A D gene is named only where the DNA matches it firmly. Clone size, where shown, is once, few, many, or a class for clones that have expanded.

CDR3aa,CDR3nt,len,d_gene,abundance,v_gene,j_gene
CASSLQGQLFSGNTIYF,TGTGCCAGCAGTTTACAGGGACAGCTCTTCTCTGGAAACACCATATATTTT,17,TRBD1,.,TRBV28,TRBJ1-3
CASSKGPQGREPQHF,TGTGCCAGCAGCAAAGGTCCACAGGGAAGGGAACCCCAGCATTTT,15,.,.,TRBV21-1,TRBJ1-5
CASTLADTEAFF,TGTGCCAGCACCCTCGCGGACACTGAAGCTTTCTTT,12,.,once,TRBV11-2,TRBJ1-1
CASSLTPTQYF,TGTGCCAGCAGCTTGACACCTACCCAGTACTTC,11,.,.,TRBV7-2,TRBJ2-5
CASSPKWASYNEQFF,TGTGCCAGCAGCCCGAAGTGGGCTTCCTACAATGAGCAGTTCTTC,15,.,.,TRBV7-9,TRBJ2-1
CASSYSGHTDTQYF,TGTGCCAGCAGCTATAGCGGGCACACAGATACGCAGTATTTT,14,TRBD2,.,TRBV7-9,TRBJ2-3
CASSEAGQPQHF,TGCGCCAGCAGTGAGGCCGGGCAGCCCCAGCATTTT,12,.,.,TRBV10-2,TRBJ1-5
CASSWGAGEFVYNEQFF,TGCGCCAGCAGCTGGGGAGCGGGAGAATTTGTTTACAATGAGCAGTTCTTC,17,TRBD2,once,TRBV5-1,TRBJ2-1
CARRDREYGYTF,TGTGCCAGAAGGGACAGGGAATATGGCTACACCTTC,12,TRBD1,few,TRBV7-2,TRBJ1-2
CASRRGQGVWAGELFF,TGTGCCAGCAGGCGCGGACAGGGTGTATGGGCCGGGGAGCTGTTTTTT,16,TRBD1,.,TRBV7-9,TRBJ2-2
CASSELAGGPRTDTQYF,TGTGCCAGCAGTGAACTAGCGGGAGGGCCGCGGACAGATACGCAGTATTTT,17,TRBD2,.,TRBV6-1,TRBJ2-3
CASSLPGLANEQFF,TGTGCCAGCAGCTTACCGGGACTAGCCAATGAGCAGTTCTTC,14,TRBD2,.,TRBV11-3,TRBJ2-1
CASSLDRVGDTQYF,TGTGCCAGCAGTCTAGACAGGGTTGGAGATACGCAGTATTTT,14,TRBD1,.,TRBV28,TRBJ2-3
CASTFAGQHYGYTF,TGTGCCAGTACGTTCGCGGGACAGCATTATGGCTACACCTTC,14,TRBD1,.,TRBV19,TRBJ1-2
CASSLGTFSSFYEQYF,TGTGCCAGCAGTCTAGGGACTTTCTCCTCCTTCTACGAGCAGTACTTC,16,.,.,TRBV27,TRBJ2-7
CASSSRAYEQYF,TGTGCCAGCAGTTCCCGGGCCTACGAGCAGTACTTC,12,.,.,TRBV6-6,TRBJ2-7
CAWSVTGQAPRAYF,TGTGCCTGGAGTGTTACCGGACAGGCTCCCCGGGCGTATTTT,14,TRBD1,.,TRBV30,TRBJ2-3
CSVEEGLWDTF,TGCAGCGTTGAAGAGGGCCTGTGGGACACCTTC,11,.,.,TRBV29-1,TRBJ1-2
CASSEDSGSSYEQYF,TGTGCCAGCAGTGAGGACAGCGGTAGCTCCTACGAGCAGTACTTC,15,.,.,TRBV6-1,TRBJ2-7
CASTKNRAGSTQYF,TGTGCCAGCACCAAGAATCGGGCGGGGTCCACGCAGTATTTT,14,.,.,TRBV11-2,TRBJ2-3
CASGGDRAVNYGYTF,TGTGCCAGTGGGGGGGACAGGGCCGTAAACTATGGCTACACCTTC,15,TRBD1,few,TRBV19,TRBJ1-2
CASSWGAGVGSEQYF,TGTGCCAGCAGCTGGGGGGCGGGAGTAGGTAGCGAGCAGTACTTC,15,.,once,TRBV5-4,TRBJ2-7
CASSVFSSGVVDEQFF,TGTGCCAGCAGCGTATTCTCTAGCGGGGTGGTGGATGAGCAGTTCTTC,16,TRBD2,.,TRBV9,TRBJ2-1
CASSLDPGQTRTYGYTF,TGCGCCAGCAGCCTAGACCCGGGACAGACTAGGACCTATGGCTACACCTTC,17,TRBD1,.,TRBV5-1,TRBJ1-2
CASGRTGENQETQYF,TGTGCCAGCGGGAGAACAGGGGAGAACCAAGAGACCCAGTACTTC,15,TRBD1,.,TRBV6-6,TRBJ2-5